The entry that follows covers one T cell receptor beta chain sequence. Its cognate antigen is unknown. This record comes from a study of T cell clonotyping in hematopoietic cell transplantation. The protocol was immunoSEQ multiplex PCR, while the TCRdb copy is restricted to in-frame clones and leaves out a portion. The data hold almost 5,000 clones, with roughly 94% observed a single time. Study observations and caveats: Without cell sorting, CD4 versus CD8 contributions remain unresolved.

This specimen was PBMCs, taken 180 days after allogeneic stem cell transplant. The receptor was derived from a male patient aged 60-70 years who had an allogeneic stem cell transplant from a related donor, so the T cells may come from the graft donor. Some clones in this sample may be carry-over from other donors' samples.

The CDR3 nucleotides are TGCAGCGTTGAGAGCCCTAGCGGCATTTCCTACGAGCAGTACTTC. Translated, it gives CSVESPSGISYEQYF. The V and J genes are TRBV29-1 and TRBJ2-7; TRBD2 matches 7 bases. Germline V CDR1 and CDR2: SQVTM, ANQGSEA. V lost 3 bases, J lost 1 base, and 9 bases stayed unmatched. There are 15 residues in the CDR3.